The clone carrying this T cell receptor (beta chain) was seen a few times. The PCR was carried out with 60 Vbeta primers and 13 Jbeta primers. Only in-frame clones appear in the TCRdb table, and some are missing; sequencing was by immunoSEQ multiplex PCR. Among some 190,000 clones listed, 82% were seen once. This record belongs to a study of cytomegalovirus exposure and HLA in healthy donors. The clonotype was recovered from a man aged 35 to 55 in good health and CMV-seronegative. Sequences were obtained from PBMCs.

This CDR3 is CASSFPMETQYF. Here the CDR3 DNA reads TGTGCCAGCAGCTTTCCAATGGAGACCCAGTACTTC. The chain employs TRBV5-5 and TRBJ2-5; D gene unclear. CDR1 and CDR2 from the germline V gene are SGHKS and YYEKEE (reference sequence). There are 12 residues in the CDR3. Trimming cost V 2 bases and J 5 bases, with 7 bases left between them.